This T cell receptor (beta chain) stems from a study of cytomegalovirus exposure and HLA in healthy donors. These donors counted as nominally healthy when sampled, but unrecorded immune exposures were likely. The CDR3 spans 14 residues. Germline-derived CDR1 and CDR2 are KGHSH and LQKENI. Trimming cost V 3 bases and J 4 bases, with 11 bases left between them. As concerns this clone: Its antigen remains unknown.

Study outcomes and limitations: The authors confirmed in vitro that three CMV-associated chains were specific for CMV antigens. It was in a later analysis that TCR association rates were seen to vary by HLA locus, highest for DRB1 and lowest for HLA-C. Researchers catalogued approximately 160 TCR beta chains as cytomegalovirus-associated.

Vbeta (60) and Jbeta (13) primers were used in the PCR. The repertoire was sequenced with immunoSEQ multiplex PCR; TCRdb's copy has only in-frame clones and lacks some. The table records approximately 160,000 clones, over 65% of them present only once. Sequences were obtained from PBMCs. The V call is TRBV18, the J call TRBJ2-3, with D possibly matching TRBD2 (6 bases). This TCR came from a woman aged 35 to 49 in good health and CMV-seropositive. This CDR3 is CASSPGLSADTQYF. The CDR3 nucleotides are TGTGCCAGCTCACCCGGACTATCGGCAGATACGCAGTATTTT.